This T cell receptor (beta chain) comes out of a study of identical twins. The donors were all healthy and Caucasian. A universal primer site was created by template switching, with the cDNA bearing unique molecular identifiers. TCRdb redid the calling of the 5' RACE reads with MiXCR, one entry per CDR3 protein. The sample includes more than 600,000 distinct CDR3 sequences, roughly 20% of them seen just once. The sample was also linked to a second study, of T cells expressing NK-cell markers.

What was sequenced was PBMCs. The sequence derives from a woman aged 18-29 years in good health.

The CDR3 DNA follows: TGTGCCAGCAGTTTAGGGCAGGCACTCAACTACGAGCAGTACTTC. Encoded protein: CASSLGQALNYEQYF. This chain joins TRBV27 and TRBJ2-7; the D is unclear. CDR1 is MNHEY, CDR2 SMNVEV, per germline (reference sequence). The CDR3 runs to 15 residues. Trimming cost V 2 bases and J 3 bases, with 14 bases left between them.